Shown below are 7 T cell receptor beta chains from a single sample sequenced in a study of blood T cell repertoires in COVID-19 (dated by TCRdb to between 2020 and 2021). The library relied on the immunoSEQ multiplex PCR assay. TCRdb took this table from immuneACCESS and kept in-frame rearrangements with V and J called. Such tables lack part of the clones; where checked against another copy, unresolved V genes explain under half of the gap, and the rest is unexplained. The sample includes roughly 370,000 clones, with 80% to 90% observed a single time. Roughly a tenth of the sample goes to the ten largest clones. The source material was PBMCs or T cells enriched from blood (not recorded which). These receptors were taken from a woman between 50 and 59 years old who had recovered from COVID-19.

V gene TRBV24-1 combines with J gene TRBJ2-2; TRBD1 might be the D (6 bases). The CDR3 length is 15 residues. V gave up 3 bases and J gave up 5 bases, with 12 bases separating them. Per germline, CDR1 KGHDR and CDR2 SFDVKD. CDR3 nucleotide sequence: TGTGCCACCAGTGATCCGGGGACACAAACCGGGGAGCTGTTTTTT. This sequence encodes CATSDPGTQTGELFF.

CDR3 sequence (DNA): TGTGCCAGCCAGCGGGGGGAAGTCAATGAGCAGTTCTTC. It encodes CASQRGEVNEQFF. The chain is built from TRBV7-2 and TRBJ2-1; 9 nucleotides match TRBD2. Germline CDR1 is SGHTA and CDR2 is FQGNSA. The CDR3 covers 13 residues. After removal of 8 bases from V and 6 bases from J, the junction contained 5 bases not matched to a gene. The full variable domain, its missing parts supplied by reference TRBV7-2 and TRBJ2-1, is GAGVSQSPSNKVTEKGKDVELRCDPISGHTALYWYRQSLGQGLEFLIYFQGNSAPDKSGLPSDRFSAERTGGSVSTLTIQRTQQEDSAVYLCASQRGEVNEQFFGPGTRLTVL.

The J gene is TRBJ1-1, the V gene TRBV5-4; no clear D gene. The V end was cut by 5 bases, the J end by 4 bases, with 6 bases between. CDR3 size: 11 residues. Germline V CDR1 and CDR2: SGHNT, YYREEE (reference sequence). The CDR3 bases are TGTGCCAGCAGTTATCTCACTGAAGCTTTCTTT. This translates into CASSYLTEAFF. Together with reference TRBV5-4 and TRBJ1-1, the CDR3 gives the full variable domain: ETGVTQSPTHLIKTRGQQVTLRCSSQSGHNTVSWYQQALGQGPQFIFQYYREEENGRGNFPPRFSGLQFPNYSSELNVNALELDDSALYLCASSYLTEAFFGQGTRLTVV.

The chain joins TRBV5-1 to TRBJ2-7, with 11 bases aligning to TRBD1. The CDR3 spans 15 residues. The germline V gene has CDR1 SGHRS and CDR2 YFSETQ. V dropped 4 bases and J dropped 1; count of bases not matched to a gene: 4. CDR3 in DNA: TGCGCCAGCAGCACCGGACAGGGGGCATCCTACGAGCAGTACTTC. Amino acids: CASSTGQGASYEQYF.

The rearrangement links TRBV10-3 to TRBJ1-2; maybe TRBD1 (6 bases). The CDR3 is made up of 12 amino acids. CDR1 is ENHRY, CDR2 SYGVKD, per germline. V was shortened by 6 bases and J by 5 bases, with 10 bases between the two germline ends. The CDR3 region has the DNA TGTGCCATCAGCCGGACAGATTATGGCTACACCTTC. It is translated as CAISRTDYGYTF.

The chain carries TRBV6-6 and TRBJ2-3; the D gene is possibly TRBD2 (6 bases). The CDR3 sequence is 15 residues long. CDR1 and CDR2 from the germline V gene are MNHNY and SVGAGI (reference sequence). The V end was cut by 6 bases, the J end by 4 bases, with 17 bases between. The CDR3 here is CASRLETRRADTQYF. The CDR3 DNA is TGTGCCAGCAGATTAGAGACACGGAGGGCAGATACGCAGTATTTT.

The chain uses TRBV28 and TRBJ1-4, with D unclear. The germline V and J ends were trimmed by 9 bases and 4 bases, with 18 bases remaining between them. The CDR3 has 15 amino acids. Germline V gene sequence: CDR1 MDHEN, CDR2 SYDVKM. CDR3 sequence (DNA): TGTGCCAGTACTTACGGGGATCGTCTTAATGAAAAACTGTTTTTT. Translated: CASTYGDRLNEKLFF.